This is a list of T cell receptor beta chains from one sample in a study of tumor-infiltrating lymphocytes in primary liver carcinoma. TCRdb reprocessed the multiplex PCR reads via MiXCR and lists one record per CDR3 protein. This table holds tens of thousands of distinct CDR3 sequences, roughly 73% found once. The sample comprised tumor-adjacent normal liver tissue. The source of these receptors is a woman aged 25-40 years with primary liver carcinoma and hepatitis B virus infection. Both conserved end residues are part of each CDR3. The D gene is left open where the match is weak. Part of the rows lack a size; the others show once, few, many or a class for expanded clones.

d_call j_call clone_size v_call cdr3_aa cdr3_nt
- TRBJ2-2 - TRBV4-3 CASRLVTAELFF TGCGCCAGTAGACTTGTCACCGCGGAGCTGTTTTTT
TRBD1 TRBJ1-5 - TRBV11-3 CASNLGFGAGAGGTDTQHF TGTGCCAGCAACTTAGGTTTTGGAGCGGGAGCAGGGGGCACAGATACGCAGCATTTT
TRBD2 TRBJ2-1 - TRBV6-2/TRBV6-3 CANSYPWTSGRRYNEQFF TGTGCCAACAGTTACCCCTGGACTAGCGGGAGACGTTACAATGAGCAGTTCTTC
- TRBJ2-1 many TRBV11-2 CASSLSGVNEQFF TGTGCCAGCAGCTTATCGGGGGTCAATGAGCAGTTCTTC
- TRBJ2-3 - TRBV6-2/TRBV6-3 CTSSYSIARCTILF TGTACCAGCAGTTACTCGATCGCGCGGTGCACTATTCTTTTT
- TRBJ1-1 - TRBV11-2 CASNLERRTESFF TGTGCCAGCAACTTAGAACGGAGGACTGAATCCTTCTTT
- TRBJ2-3 many TRBV30 CAWSRGGPPDTQYF TGTGCCTGGAGTCGCGGAGGTCCCCCAGATACGCAGTATTTT
- TRBJ1-1 - TRBV10-2 CAILAGTEVFF TGCGCCATCCTCGCTGGGACTGAAGTTTTCTTT
- TRBJ2-5 few TRBV18 CASSPATAQETQYF TGTGCCAGCTCACCAGCGACAGCCCAAGAGACCCAGTACTTC
- TRBJ2-7 many TRBV5-1 CASSLGTVGLYEQYF TGCGCCAGCAGCTTGGGGACAGTGGGCCTCTACGAGCAGTACTTC
TRBD2 TRBJ2-2 - TRBV14 CASSPHLAGPNTGGLFF TGTGCCAGCAGCCCCCACTTAGCGGGGCCGAACACCGGGGGGCTGTTTTTT
TRBD2 TRBJ2-7 - TRBV7-9 CASSSGGLSCERYF TGTGCCAGCAGCTCGGGAGGCCTATCCTGCGAGCGGTACTTC
- TRBJ2-7 - TRBV6-6 CATSYSGSLTYEQYF TGTGCCACCAGTTACTCGGGCAGTCTTACCTACGAGCAGTACTTC
- TRBJ2-3 - TRBV6-5 CVNGYRTDTQYF TGTGTCAACGGATACCGCACAGATACGCAGTATTTT
- TRBJ1-1 - TRBV6-2/TRBV6-3 CTSSTTQGLPEAFF TGTACCAGCAGTACCACGCAGGGTTTACCTGAAGCTTTCTTT
- TRBJ2-3 - TRBV28 CASSLIRGAETQYF TGTGCCAGCAGTTTAATCAGGGGAGCAGAAACGCAGTATTTT
- TRBJ2-3 - TRBV19 CASNIVGSTDTQYF TGTGCCAGTAATATCGTCGGCAGCACAGATACGCAGTATTTT
TRBD2 TRBJ2-7 once TRBV5-5 CASSDSLAGDSYEQYF TGTGCCAGCAGTGATTCTCTAGCGGGAGACTCCTACGAGCAGTACTTC
TRBD2 TRBJ2-7 many TRBV7-9 CASSPLTSGSNEQYF TGTGCCAGCAGCCCCTTGACTAGCGGGAGTAACGAGCAGTACTTC
TRBD2 TRBJ2-5 few TRBV7-8 CASSLAFATTSGVMETQYF TGTGCCAGCAGCTTAGCGTTCGCCACAACTAGCGGGGTTATGGAGACCCAGTACTTC
- TRBJ2-7 once TRBV12-3/TRBV12-4 CASSARQSFYEQYF TGTGCCAGTAGTGCACGACAGAGCTTCTACGAGCAGTACTTC
- TRBJ1-3 many TRBV28 CASSFKARGNTIYF TGTGCCAGCAGTTTCAAAGCCCGGGGAAACACCATATATTTT